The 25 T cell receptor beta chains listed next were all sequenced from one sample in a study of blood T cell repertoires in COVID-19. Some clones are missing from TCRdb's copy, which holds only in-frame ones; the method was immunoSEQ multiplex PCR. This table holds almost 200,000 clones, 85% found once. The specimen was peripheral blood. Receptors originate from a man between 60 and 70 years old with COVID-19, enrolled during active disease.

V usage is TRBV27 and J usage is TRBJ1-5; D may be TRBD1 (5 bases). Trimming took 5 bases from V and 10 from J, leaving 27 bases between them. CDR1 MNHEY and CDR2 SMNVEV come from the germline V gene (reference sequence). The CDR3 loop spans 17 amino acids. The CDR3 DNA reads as TGTGCCAGCAGTCCGGTGACAGCTACTGGTTCCATCAGCCCCCAGCATTTT. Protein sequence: CASSPVTATGSISPQHF.

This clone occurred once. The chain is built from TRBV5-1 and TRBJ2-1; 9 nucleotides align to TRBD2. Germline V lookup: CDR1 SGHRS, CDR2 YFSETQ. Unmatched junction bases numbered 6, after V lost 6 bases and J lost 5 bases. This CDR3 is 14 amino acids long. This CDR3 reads CASKPSGIHNEQFF. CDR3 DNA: TGCGCCAGCAAGCCTAGCGGGATCCACAATGAGCAGTTCTTC.

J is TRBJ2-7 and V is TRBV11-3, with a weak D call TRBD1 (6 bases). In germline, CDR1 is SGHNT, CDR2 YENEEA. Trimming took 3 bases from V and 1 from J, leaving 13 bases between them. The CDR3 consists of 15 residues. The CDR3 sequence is CASSLESGQSYEQYF. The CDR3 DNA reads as TGTGCCAGCAGCTTGGAATCAGGACAGTCCTACGAGCAGTACTTC.

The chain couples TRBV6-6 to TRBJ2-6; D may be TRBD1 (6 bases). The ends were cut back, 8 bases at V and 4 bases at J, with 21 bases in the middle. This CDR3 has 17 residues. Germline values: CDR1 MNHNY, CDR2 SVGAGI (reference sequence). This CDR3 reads CASRRAGEPSGANVLTF. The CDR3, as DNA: TGTGCCAGCCGTCGGGCAGGGGAGCCCTCCGGGGCCAACGTCCTGACTTTC.

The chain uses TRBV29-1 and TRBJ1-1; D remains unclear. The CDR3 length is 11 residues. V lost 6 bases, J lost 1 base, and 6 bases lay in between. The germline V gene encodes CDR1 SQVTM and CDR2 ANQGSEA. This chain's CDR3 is CSVPKNTEAFF. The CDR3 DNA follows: TGCAGCGTGCCTAAGAACACTGAAGCTTTCTTT.

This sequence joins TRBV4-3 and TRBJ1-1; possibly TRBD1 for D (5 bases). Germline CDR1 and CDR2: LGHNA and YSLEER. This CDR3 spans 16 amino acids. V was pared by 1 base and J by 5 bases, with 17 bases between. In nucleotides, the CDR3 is TGCGCCAGCAGCCAAGTCTTAAGGAGGGAGGGGACTGAAGCTTTCTTT. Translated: CASSQVLRREGTEAFF.

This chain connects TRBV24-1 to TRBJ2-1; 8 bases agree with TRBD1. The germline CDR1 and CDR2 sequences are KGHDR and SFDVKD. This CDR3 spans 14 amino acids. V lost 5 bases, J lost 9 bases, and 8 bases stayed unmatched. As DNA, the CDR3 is TGTGCCACCAGTGGGAGGCCAGGGGGCACTGAGCAGTTCTTC. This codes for CATSGRPGGTEQFF.

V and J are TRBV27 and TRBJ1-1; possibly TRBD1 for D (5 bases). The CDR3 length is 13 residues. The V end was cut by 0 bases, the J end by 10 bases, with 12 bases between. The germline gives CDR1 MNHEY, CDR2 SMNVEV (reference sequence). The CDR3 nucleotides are TGTGCCAGCAGTTTATCGAACCGGGGGAGAGCTTTCTTT. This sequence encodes CASSLSNRGRAFF.

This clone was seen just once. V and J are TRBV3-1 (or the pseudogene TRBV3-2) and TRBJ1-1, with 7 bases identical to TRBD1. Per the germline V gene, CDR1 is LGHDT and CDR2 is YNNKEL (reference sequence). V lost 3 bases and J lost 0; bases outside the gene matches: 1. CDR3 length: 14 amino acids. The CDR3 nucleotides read TGTGCCAGCAGCCACGGACAGGTGAACACTGAAGCTTTCTTT. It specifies CASSHGQVNTEAFF.

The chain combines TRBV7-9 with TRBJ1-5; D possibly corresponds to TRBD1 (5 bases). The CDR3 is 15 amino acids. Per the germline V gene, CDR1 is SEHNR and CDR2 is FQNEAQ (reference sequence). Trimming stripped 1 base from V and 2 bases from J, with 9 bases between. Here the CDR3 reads CASSLVGQGNQPQHF. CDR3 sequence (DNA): TGTGCCAGCAGCTTAGTGGGGCAGGGCAATCAGCCCCAGCATTTT.

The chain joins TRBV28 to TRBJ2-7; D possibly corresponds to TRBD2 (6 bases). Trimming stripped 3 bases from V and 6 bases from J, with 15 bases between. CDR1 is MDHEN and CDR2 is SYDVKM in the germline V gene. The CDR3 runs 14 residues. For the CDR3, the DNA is TGTGCCAGCAGTTTTACTCGGCAGGGAGGCGAGCAGTACTTC. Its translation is CASSFTRQGGEQYF.

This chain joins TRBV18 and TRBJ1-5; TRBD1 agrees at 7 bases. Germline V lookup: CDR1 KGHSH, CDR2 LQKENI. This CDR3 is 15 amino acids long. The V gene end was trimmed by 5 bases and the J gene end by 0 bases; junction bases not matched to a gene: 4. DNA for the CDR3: TGTGCCAGCTCAGAGACAGGGATTAGCAATCAGCCCCAGCATTTT. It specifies CASSETGISNQPQHF.

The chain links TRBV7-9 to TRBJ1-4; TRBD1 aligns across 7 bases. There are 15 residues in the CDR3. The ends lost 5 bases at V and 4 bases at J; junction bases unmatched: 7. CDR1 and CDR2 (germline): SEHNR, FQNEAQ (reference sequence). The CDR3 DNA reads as TGTGCCAGCAGCCTCCGGGGACAGCTTAATGAAAAACTGTTTTTT. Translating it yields CASSLRGQLNEKLFF.

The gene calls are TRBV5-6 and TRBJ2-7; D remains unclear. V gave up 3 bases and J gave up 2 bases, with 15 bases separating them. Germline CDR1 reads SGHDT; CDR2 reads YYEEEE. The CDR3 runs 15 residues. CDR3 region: CASSSRLRQAYEQYF. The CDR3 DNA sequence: TGTGCCAGCAGCTCACGCCTTAGGCAGGCCTACGAGCAGTACTTC.

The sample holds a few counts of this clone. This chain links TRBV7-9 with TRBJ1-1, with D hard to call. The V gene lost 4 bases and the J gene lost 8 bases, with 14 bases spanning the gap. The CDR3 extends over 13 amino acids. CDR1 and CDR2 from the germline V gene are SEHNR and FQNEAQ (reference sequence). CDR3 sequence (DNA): TGTGCCAGCAGCTCTCCCGGCGGGTCCGAAGCTTTCTTT. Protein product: CASSSPGGSEAFF.

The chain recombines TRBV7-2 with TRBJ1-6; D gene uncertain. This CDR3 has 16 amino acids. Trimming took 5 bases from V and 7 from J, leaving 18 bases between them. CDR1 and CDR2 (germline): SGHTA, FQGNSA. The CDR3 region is CASSQYFRVQNSPLHF. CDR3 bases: TGTGCCAGCAGCCAATACTTCCGGGTTCAAAATTCACCCCTCCACTTT.

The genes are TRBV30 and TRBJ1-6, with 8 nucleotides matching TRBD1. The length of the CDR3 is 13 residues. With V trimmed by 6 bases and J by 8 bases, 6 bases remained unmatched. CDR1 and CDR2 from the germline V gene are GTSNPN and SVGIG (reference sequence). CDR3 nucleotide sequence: TGTGCCTGCGACGGGACAGGAGATTCACCCCTCCACTTT. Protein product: CACDGTGDSPLHF. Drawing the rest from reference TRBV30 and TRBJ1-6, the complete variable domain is SQTIHQWPATLVQPVGSPLSLECTVEGTSNPNLYWYRQAAGRGLQLLFYSVGIGQISSEVPQNLSASRPQDRQFILSSKKLLLSDSGFYLCACDGTGDSPLHFGNGTRLTVT.

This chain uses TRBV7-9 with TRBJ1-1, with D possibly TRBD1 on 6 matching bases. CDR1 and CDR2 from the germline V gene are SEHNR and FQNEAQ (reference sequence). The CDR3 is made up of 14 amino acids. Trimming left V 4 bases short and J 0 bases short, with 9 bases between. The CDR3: CASSSQGMNTEAFF. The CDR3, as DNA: TGTGCCAGCAGCTCCCAGGGGATGAACACTGAAGCTTTCTTT. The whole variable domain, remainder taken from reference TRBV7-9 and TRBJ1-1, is DTGVSQNPRHKITKRGQNVTFRCDPISEHNRLYWYRQTLGQGPEFLTYFQNEAQLEKSRLLSDRFSAERPKGSFSTLEIQRTEQGDSAMYLCASSSQGMNTEAFFGQGTRLTVV.

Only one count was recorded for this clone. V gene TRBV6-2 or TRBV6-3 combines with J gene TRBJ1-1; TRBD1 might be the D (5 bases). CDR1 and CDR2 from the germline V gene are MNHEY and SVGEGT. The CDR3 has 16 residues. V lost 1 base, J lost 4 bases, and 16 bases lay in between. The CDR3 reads CASSYWDWTGSTEAFF. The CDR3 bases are TGTGCCAGCAGTTACTGGGACTGGACTGGGAGCACTGAAGCTTTCTTT.

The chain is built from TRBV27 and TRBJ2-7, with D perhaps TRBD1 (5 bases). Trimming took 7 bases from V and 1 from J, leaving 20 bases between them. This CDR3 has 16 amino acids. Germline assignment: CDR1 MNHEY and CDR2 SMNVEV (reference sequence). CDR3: CASTFPGPRTSYEQYF. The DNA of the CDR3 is TGTGCCAGCACCTTCCCTGGTCCGAGGACATCCTACGAGCAGTACTTC.

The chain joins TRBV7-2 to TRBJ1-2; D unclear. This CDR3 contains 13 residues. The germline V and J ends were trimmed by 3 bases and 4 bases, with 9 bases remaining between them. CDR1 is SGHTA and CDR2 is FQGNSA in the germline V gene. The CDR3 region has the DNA TGTGCCAGCAGCTTGGCAGCGACCTATGGCTACACCTTC. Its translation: CASSLAATYGYTF. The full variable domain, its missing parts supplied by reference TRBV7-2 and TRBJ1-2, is GAGVSQSPSNKVTEKGKDVELRCDPISGHTALYWYRQSLGQGLEFLIYFQGNSAPDKSGLPSDRFSAERTGGSVSTLTIQRTQQEDSAVYLCASSLAATYGYTFGSGTRLTVV.

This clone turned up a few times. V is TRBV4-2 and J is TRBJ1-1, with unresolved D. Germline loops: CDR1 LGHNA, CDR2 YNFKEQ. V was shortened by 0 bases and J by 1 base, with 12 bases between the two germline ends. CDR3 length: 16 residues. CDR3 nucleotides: TGTGCCAGCAGCCAAGATGGAGGCAGGCCGAACACTGAAGCTTTCTTT. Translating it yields CASSQDGGRPNTEAFF.

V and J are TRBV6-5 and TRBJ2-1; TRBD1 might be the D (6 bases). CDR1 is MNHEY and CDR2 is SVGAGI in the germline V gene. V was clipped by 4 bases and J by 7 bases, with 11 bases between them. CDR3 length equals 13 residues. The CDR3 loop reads CASSSGQLNEQFF. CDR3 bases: TGTGCCAGCAGTTCGGGACAACTTAATGAGCAGTTCTTC.

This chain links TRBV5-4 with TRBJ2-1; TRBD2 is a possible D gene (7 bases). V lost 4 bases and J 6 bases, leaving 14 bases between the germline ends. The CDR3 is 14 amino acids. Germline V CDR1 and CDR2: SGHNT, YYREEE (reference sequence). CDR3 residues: CASSRGGGPNEQFF. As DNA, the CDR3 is TGTGCCAGCAGCCGAGGGGGGGGACCCAATGAGCAGTTCTTC.

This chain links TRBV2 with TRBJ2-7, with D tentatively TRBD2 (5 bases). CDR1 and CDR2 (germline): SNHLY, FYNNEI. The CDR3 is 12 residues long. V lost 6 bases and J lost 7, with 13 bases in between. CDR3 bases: TGTGCCAGCAGGAGGGTCGAGGAAGAGCAGTACTTC. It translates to CASRRVEEEQYF.